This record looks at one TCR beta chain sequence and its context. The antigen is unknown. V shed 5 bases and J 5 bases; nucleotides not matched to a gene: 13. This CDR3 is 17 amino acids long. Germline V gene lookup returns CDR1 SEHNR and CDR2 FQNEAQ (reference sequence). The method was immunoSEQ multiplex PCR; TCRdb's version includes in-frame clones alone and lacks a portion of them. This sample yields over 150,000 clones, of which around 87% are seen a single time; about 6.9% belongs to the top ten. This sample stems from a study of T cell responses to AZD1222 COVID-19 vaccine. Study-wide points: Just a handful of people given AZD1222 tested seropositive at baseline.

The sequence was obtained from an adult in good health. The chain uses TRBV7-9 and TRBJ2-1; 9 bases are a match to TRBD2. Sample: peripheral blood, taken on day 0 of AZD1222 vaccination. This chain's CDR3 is CASSQAAGTSLHNEQFF. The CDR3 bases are TGTGCCAGCAGCCAAGCTGCCGGGACTAGCCTCCACAATGAGCAGTTCTTC.